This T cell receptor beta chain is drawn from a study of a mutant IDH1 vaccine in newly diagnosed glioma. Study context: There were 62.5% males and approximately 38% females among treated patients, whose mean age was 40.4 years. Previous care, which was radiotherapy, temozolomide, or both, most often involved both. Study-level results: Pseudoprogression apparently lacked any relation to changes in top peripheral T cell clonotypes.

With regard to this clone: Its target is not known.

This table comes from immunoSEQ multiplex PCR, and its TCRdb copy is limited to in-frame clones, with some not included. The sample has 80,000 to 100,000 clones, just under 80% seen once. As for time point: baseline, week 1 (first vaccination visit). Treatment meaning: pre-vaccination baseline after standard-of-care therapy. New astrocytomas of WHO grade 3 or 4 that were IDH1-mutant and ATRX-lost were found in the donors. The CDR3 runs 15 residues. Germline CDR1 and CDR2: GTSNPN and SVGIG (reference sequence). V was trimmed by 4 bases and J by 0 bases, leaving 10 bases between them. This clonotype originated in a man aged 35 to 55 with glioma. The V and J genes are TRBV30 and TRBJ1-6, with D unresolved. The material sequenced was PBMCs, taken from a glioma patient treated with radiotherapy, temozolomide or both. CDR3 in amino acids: CAWKLGPSYNSPLHF. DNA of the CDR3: TGTGCCTGGAAACTTGGTCCCTCCTATAATTCACCCCTCCACTTT.